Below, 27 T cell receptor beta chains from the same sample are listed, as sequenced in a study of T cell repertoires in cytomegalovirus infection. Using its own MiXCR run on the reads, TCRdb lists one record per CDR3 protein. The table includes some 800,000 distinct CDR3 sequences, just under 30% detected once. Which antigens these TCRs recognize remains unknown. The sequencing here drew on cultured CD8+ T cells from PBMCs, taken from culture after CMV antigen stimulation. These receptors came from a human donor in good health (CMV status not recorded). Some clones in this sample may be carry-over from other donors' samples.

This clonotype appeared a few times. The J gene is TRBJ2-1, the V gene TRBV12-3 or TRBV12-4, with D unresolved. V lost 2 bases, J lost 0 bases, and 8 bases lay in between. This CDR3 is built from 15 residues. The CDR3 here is CASSLQATSYNEQFF. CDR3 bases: TGTGCCAGCAGTTTACAGGCGACCTCCTACAATGAGCAGTTCTTC.

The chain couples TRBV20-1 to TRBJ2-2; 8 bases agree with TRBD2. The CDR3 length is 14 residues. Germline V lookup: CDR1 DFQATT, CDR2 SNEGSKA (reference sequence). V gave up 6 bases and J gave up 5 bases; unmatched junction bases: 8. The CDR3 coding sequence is TGCAGTGCCAGGGATGGCGGGAGGACCGGGGAGCTGTTTTTT. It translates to CSARDGGRTGELFF.

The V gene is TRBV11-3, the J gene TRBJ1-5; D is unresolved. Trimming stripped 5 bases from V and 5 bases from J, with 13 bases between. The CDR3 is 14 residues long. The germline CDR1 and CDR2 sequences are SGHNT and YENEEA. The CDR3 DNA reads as TGTGCCAGCAGCACGATTATGCTTCATCAGCCCCAGCATTTT. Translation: CASSTIMLHQPQHF.

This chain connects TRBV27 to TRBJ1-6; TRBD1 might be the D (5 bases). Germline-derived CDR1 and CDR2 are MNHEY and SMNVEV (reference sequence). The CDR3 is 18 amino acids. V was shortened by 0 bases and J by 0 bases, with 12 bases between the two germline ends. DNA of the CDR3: TGTGCCAGCAGTTTATCGGGGGGGACTCTCTCCTATAATTCACCCCTCCACTTT. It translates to CASSLSGGTLSYNSPLHF.

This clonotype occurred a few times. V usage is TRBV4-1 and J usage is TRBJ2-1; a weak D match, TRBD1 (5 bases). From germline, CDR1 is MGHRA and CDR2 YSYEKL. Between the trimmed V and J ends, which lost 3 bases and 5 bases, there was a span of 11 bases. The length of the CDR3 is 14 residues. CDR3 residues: CASSHIGADNEQFF. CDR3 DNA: TGCGCCAGCAGCCATATAGGGGCTGACAATGAGCAGTTCTTC.

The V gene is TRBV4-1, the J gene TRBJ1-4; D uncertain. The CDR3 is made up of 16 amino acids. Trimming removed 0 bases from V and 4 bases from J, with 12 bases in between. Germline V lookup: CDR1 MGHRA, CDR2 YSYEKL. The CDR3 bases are TGCGCCAGCAGCCAAGAGACCGGGATTGTTAATGAAAAACTGTTTTTT. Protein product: CASSQETGIVNEKLFF.

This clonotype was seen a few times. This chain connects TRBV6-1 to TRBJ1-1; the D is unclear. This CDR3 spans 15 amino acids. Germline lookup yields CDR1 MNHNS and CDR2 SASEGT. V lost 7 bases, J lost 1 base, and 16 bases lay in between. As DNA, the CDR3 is TGTGCCAGCAATCCATGGGCGGGAGAGAACACTGAAGCTTTCTTT. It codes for CASNPWAGENTEAFF.

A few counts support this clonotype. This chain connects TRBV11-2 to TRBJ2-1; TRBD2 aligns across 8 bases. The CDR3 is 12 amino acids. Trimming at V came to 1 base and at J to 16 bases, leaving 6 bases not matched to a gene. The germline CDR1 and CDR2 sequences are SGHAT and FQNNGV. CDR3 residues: CASSLGGLEEFF. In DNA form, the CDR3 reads TGTGCCAGCAGCTTAGGGGGACTAGAAGAATTCTTC.

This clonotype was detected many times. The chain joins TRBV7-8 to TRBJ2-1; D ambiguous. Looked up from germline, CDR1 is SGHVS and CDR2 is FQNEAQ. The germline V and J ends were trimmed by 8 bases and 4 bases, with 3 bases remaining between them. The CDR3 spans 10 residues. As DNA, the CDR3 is TGTGCCAGCGGTTACAATGAGCAGTTCTTC. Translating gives CASGYNEQFF.

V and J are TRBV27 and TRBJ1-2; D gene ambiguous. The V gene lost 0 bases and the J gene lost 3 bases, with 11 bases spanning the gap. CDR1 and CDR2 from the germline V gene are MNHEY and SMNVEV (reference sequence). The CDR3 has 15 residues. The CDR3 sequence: CASSLSPGAYYGYTF. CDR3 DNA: TGTGCCAGCAGTTTATCTCCGGGCGCCTACTATGGCTACACCTTC.

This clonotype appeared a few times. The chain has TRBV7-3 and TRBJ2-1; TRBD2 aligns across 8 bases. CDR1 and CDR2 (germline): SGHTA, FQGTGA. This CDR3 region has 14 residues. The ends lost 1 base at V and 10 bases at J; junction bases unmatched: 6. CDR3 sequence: CASSLNGGGSEQFF. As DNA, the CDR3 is TGTGCCAGCAGCTTAAACGGGGGGGGAAGCGAGCAGTTCTTC.

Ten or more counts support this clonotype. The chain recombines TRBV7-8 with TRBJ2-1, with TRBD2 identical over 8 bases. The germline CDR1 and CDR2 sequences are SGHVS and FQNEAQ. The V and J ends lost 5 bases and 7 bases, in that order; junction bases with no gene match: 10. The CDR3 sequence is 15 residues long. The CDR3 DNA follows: TGTGCCAGCAGCCGCCCCCGGGGGGGCGATAATGAGCAGTTCTTC. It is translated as CASSRPRGGDNEQFF.

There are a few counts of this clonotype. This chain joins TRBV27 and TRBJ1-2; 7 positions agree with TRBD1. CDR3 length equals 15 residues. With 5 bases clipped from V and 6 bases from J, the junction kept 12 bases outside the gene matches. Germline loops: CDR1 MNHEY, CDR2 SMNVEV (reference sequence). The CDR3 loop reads CASSLRPTGEDGYTF. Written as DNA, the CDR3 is TGTGCCAGCAGTCTTCGGCCCACAGGGGAAGATGGCTACACCTTC.

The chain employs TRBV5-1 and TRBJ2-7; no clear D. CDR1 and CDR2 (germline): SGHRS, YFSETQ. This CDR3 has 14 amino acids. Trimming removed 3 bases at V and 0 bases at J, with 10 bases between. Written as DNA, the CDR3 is TGCGCCAGCAGCTCCGACGTGGTCTCCTACGAGCAGTACTTC. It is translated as CASSSDVVSYEQYF. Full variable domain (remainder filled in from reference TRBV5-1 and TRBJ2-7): KAGVTQTPRYLIKTRGQQVTLSCSPISGHRSVSWYQQTPGQGLQFLFEYFSETQRNKGNFPGRFSGRQFSNSRSEMNVSTLELGDSALYLCASSSDVVSYEQYFGPGTRLTVT.

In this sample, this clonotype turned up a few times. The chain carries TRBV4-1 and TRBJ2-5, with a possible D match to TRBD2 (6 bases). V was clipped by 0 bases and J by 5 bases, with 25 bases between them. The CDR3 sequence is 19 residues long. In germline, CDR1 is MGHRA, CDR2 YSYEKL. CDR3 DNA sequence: TGCGCCAGCAGCCAAGACCTTCCGGGGGATCAGCTGGCAGAGGAGACCCAGTACTTC. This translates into CASSQDLPGDQLAEETQYF.

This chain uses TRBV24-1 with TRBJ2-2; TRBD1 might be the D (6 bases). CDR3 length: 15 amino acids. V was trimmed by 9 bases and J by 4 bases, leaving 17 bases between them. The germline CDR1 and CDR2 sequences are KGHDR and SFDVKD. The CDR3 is CATGGQRTATGELFF. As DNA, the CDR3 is TGTGCCACCGGCGGCCAGCGGACAGCCACCGGGGAGCTGTTTTTT.

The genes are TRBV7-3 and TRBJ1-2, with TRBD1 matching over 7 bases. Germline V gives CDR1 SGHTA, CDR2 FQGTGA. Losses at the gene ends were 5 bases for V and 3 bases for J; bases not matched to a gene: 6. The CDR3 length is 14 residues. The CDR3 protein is CASSPRGDHYGYTF. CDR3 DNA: TGTGCCAGCAGCCCCAGGGGGGACCACTATGGCTACACCTTC.

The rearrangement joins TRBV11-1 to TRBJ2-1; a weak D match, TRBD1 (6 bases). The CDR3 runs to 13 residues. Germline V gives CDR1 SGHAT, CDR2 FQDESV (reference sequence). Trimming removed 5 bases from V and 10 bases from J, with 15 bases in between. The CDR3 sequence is CASSRGQFEEQFF. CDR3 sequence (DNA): TGTGCCAGCAGCCGAGGACAGTTCGAGGAGCAGTTCTTC.

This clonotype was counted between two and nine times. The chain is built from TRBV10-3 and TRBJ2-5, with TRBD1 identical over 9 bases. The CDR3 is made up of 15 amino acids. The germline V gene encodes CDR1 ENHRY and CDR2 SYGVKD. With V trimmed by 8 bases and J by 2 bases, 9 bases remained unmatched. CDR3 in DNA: TGTGCCATCGGGAAAAAGGGACAGGGTCAAGAGACCCAGTACTTC. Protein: CAIGKKGQGQETQYF.

The CDR3 is CASSFGVIGTRVDTEAFF. In DNA, the CDR3 is TGTGCCAGTAGTTTTGGCGTTATAGGGACTAGGGTGGACACTGAAGCTTTCTTT. The chain carries TRBV19 and TRBJ1-1; D possibly corresponds to TRBD1 (5 bases). Germline loops: CDR1 LNHDA, CDR2 SQIVND (reference sequence). V lost 5 bases, J lost 3 bases, and 25 bases lay in between. The CDR3 spans 18 residues.

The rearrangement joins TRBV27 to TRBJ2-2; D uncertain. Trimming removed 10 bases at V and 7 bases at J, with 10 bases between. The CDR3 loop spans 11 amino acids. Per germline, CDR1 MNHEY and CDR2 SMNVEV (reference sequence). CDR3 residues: CATYTDGELFF. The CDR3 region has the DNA TGTGCCACCTATACAGACGGGGAGCTGTTTTTT.

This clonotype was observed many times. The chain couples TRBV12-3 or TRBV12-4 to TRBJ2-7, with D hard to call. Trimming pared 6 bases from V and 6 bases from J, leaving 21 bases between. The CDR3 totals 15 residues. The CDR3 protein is CASSLSRRPHLEQYF. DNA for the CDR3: TGTGCCAGCAGCCTCTCTAGGAGACCCCACCTCGAGCAGTACTTC.

The CDR3 DNA reads TGTGCCAGCAGTTTCTTCTTATGGGGGGGCCTTAAAAATGAGCAGTTCTTC. This sequence encodes CASSFFLWGGLKNEQFF. The chain combines TRBV6-6 with TRBJ2-1; perhaps TRBD2 as D (7 bases). Germline V lookup: CDR1 MNHNY, CDR2 SVGAGI (reference sequence). V was pared by 4 bases and J by 7 bases, with 23 bases between. The CDR3 runs to 17 residues.

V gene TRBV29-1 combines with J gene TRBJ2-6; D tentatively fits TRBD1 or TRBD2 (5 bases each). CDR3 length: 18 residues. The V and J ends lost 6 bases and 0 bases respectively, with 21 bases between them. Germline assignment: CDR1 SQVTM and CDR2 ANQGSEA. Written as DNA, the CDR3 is TGCAGCGTACGGATCCCGGGGCCTCCTCTCTCTGGGGCCAACGTCCTGACTTTC. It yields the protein CSVRIPGPPLSGANVLTF.

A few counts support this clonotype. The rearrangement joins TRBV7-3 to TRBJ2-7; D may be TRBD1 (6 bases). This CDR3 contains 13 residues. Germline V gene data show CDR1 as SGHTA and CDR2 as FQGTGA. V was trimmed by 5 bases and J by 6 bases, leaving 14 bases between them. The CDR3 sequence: CASSPRDTCEQYV. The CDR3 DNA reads TGTGCCAGCAGCCCTCGGGACACCTGCGAGCAGTACGTC.

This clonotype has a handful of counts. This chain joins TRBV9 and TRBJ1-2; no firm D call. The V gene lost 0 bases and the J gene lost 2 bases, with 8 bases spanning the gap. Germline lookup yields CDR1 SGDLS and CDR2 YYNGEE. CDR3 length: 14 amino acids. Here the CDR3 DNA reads TGTGCCAGCAGCGTAGGAGGGAGGAACTATGGCTACACCTTC. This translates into CASSVGGRNYGYTF.

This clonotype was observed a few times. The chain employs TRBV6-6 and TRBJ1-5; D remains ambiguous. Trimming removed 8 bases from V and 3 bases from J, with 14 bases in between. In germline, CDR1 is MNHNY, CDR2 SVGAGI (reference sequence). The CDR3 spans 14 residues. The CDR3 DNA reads TGTGCCAGCTGTAGCCGAAGGGTCAATCAGCCCCAGCATTTT. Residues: CASCSRRVNQPQHF.